The 3 T cell receptor beta chains presented below share a single source sample, sequenced in a study of cytomegalovirus exposure and HLA in healthy donors. PCR involved 60 Vbeta and 13 Jbeta primers. This table comes from immunoSEQ multiplex PCR, and its TCRdb copy is limited to in-frame clones, with some not included. This sample's clone table lists about 120,000 clones. Specimen: PBMCs. The receptors originated from a man aged 18 to 35 in good health and CMV-seronegative.

The J gene is TRBJ1-4, the V gene TRBV5-1; D is ambiguous. The ends were cut back, 0 bases at V and 8 bases at J, with 8 bases in the middle. The CDR3 has 13 amino acids. Germline CDR1 and CDR2: SGHRS and YFSETQ. In DNA form, the CDR3 reads TGCGCCAGCAGCTTGGTTCCCGGGGAAAAACTGTTTTTT. Translation: CASSLVPGEKLFF.

The chain employs TRBV18 and TRBJ2-5; 7 bases are a match to TRBD1. The J call could be wrong; TRBJ2-7 is a better fit for the DNA end. This CDR3 spans 12 amino acids. CDR1 is KGHSH and CDR2 is LQKENI in the germline V gene. CDR3 sequence (DNA): TGTGCCAGCTCACCTGACAGGGACGAGCAGTACTTC. It specifies CASSPDRDEQYF.

The genes are TRBV28 and TRBJ2-7; 8 nucleotides align to TRBD2. The V gene end was trimmed by 5 bases and the J gene end by 0 bases; junction bases not matched to a gene: 15. From germline, CDR1 is MDHEN and CDR2 SYDVKM. The CDR3 is 18 residues long. The CDR3 DNA follows: TGTGCCAGCAGTCCTGACCATTTTAGCGGGGTGAGCTCCTACGAGCAGTACTTC. Translating gives CASSPDHFSGVSSYEQYF. Together with reference TRBV28 and TRBJ2-7, the CDR3 gives the full variable domain: DVKVTQSSRYLVKRTGEKVFLECVQDMDHENMFWYRQDPGLGLRLIYFSYDVKMKEKGDIPEGYSVSREKKERFSLILESASTNQTSMYLCASSPDHFSGVSSYEQYFGPGTRLTVT.